This T cell receptor beta chain comes out of a study of blood T cell repertoires in COVID-19. Germline loops: CDR1 SGHNT, CDR2 YYREEE (reference sequence). With 1 base clipped from V and 8 bases from J, the junction kept 8 bases outside the gene matches. This CDR3 region has 15 residues. Original processing notes: Counts of nucleated cells, estimated from reference gene primer amplification, were obtained. Some clones are missing from TCRdb's copy, which holds only in-frame ones; the method was immunoSEQ multiplex PCR. For V, J and clone size, that table is used; D and trimming come from the DNA. The sample has under 150,000 clones, roughly 83% seen once.

The receptor was derived from a man between 60 and 75 years old with acute or convalescent COVID-19. The sample was peripheral blood. The chain is built from TRBV5-4 and TRBJ2-1, with 8 bases lining up with TRBD2. CDR3 amino acids: CASSLSAGDSDEQFF. CDR3 DNA: TGTGCCAGCAGCTTGTCAGCGGGAGATTCGGATGAGCAGTTCTTC.